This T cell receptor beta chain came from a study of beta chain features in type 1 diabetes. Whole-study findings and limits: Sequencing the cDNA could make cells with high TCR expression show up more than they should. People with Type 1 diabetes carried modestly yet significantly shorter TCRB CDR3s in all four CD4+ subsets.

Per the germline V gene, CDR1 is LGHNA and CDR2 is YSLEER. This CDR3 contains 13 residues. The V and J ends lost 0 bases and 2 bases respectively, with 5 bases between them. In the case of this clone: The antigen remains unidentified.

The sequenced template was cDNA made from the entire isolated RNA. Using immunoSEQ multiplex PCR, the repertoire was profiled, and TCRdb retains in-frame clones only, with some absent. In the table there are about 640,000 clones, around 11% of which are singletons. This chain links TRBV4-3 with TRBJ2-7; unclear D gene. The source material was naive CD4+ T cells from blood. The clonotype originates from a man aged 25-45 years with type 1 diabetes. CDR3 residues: CASSQDLPYEQYF. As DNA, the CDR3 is TGCGCCAGCAGCCAAGATTTACCCTACGAGCAGTACTTC.